This T cell receptor beta chain was found in a study of blood T cell repertoires in COVID-19 (TCRdb year 2020). For context, the study as a whole: The collaborator samples originated in the United States, Italy and Spain and spanned the acute and convalescent phases of COVID-19. The material from the prospective study consisted of cDNA or gDNA derived from T cells, B-cell-depleted T cells, or PBMCs. Deeply sampled blood TCRbeta repertoires from subjects exposed to, actively infected with, or recovered from COVID-19 were included in the dataset. The repertoires were released in a freely available public database meant as a resource for research on the immune response to SARS-CoV-2. The samples were drawn from two sources: the first 160 participants of the ongoing ImmuneRACE study, and 1,000 to 1,500 subjects contributed by 6 global collaborators. Sample metadata almost always included a de-identified subject ID, COVID-19 status, age in years and sex. Where available, HLA class I and class II types were obtained from metadata supplied by the sample provider rather than from assay-based typing. Overall study outcomes, separate from this receptor: The quantity of clinical and demographic metadata differed by source and by participant and was supplied without curation.

V was cut back by 1 base and J by 1 base, leaving a gap of 7 bases between them. There are 14 amino acids in the CDR3, from cysteine to phenylalanine inclusive. Kept here is only the CDR3 DNA, which spans 42 bases and is read in frame from base 1. The germline V gene (reference sequence) specifies SEHNR as CDR1 and FQNEAQ as CDR2. Participants in the prospective study were aged roughly 18 to 89 years, lived in more than 20 United States geographic areas, and enrolled through a virtual design. Cohort assignment in the prospective study relied on participant-reported clinical history from a screening survey and a study questionnaire. Recovered participants in ImmuneRACE Cohort 3 were defined by two consecutive negative NP/OP PCR tests, clearance by a healthcare professional, or resolution of symptoms. Each participant in the prospective study had whole blood, serum and a nasopharyngeal or oropharyngeal swab collected by mobile phlebotomists. Additional blood draws and questionnaires over an approximately 2-month period could optionally be provided by prospective study participants. Before DNA extraction, blood samples from the prospective study were shipped at room temperature or frozen.

The immunoSEQ Assay, a bias-controlled multiplex PCR, was used to amplify TCRbeta CDR3 regions from genomic DNA. Per the source publication's procedure: The number of nucleated cells in each sample was estimated by amplification of reference gene primers within the assay. To quantify the absolute abundance of each unique TCRbeta CDR3 rearrangement, sequence reads were collapsed and filtered. For each sample, productive Simpson clonality was calculated by taking the square root of Simpson's diversity index across productive rearrangements. Held by TCRdb, this immuneACCESS table contains in-frame sequences only and omits some clones. Under half of the omission traces to an unresolved V gene where checked; the cause of the rest is unknown. The DNA gave D and trimming, while V, J and clone size come from that table. Counted in this sample were 490,000 or so clones; 70% to 90% of them appeared once. The ten most abundant clones make up 1.5% to 2% of the sample.

Regarding this clone: Its antigen target is currently unknown. Base qualities are not at hand, and no much larger clone is one base apart. The same CDR3 is also encoded by other DNA sequences in this sample.

This sequence uses TRBV7-9 and TRBJ1-1; the D gene is perhaps TRBD1, from 6 matching bases. The origin of this receptor is a woman in her thirties or forties who had recovered from COVID-19. Sequencing was performed on PBMCs or T cells enriched from blood (not recorded which). Read as DNA, the sequence is TGTGCCAGCAGCTTAGGGACAGAGAACACTGAAGCTTTCTTT. Translated, this gives CASSLGTENTEAFF.